This T cell receptor beta chain was found in a study of Ad26.COV2.S vaccination and SARS-CoV-2 variants. Treatment reported: roughly 19 received Ad26.COV2.S at low or high dose, single or two shots; 5 received placebo; per-sample allocation not given. It was on day 63 after the first vaccine or placebo injection that samples were taken. Sequencing was performed with immunoSEQ multiplex PCR; in TCRdb, only in-frame clones are kept and a portion is missing. Of a few hundred thousand clones listed, over 80% were seen once; the top ten hold approximately 1.7%. This CDR3 region has 17 residues. Trimming cost V 5 bases and J 1 base; bases outside gene matches: 8. Germline assignment: CDR1 SGHTA and CDR2 FQGNSA.

The gene calls are TRBV7-2 and TRBJ2-4; 10 bases map to TRBD1. The sequence was obtained from a person between 18 and 59 years old who received the Ad26.COV2.S COVID-19 vaccine or a placebo. Here the sequenced sample was peripheral blood, taken in a trial of Ad26.COV2.S vaccine versus placebo. CDR3 in amino acids: CASSPRQGAEAKNIQYF. The DNA for the CDR3 is TGTGCCAGCAGCCCAAGACAGGGGGCAGAGGCCAAAAACATTCAGTACTTC.